One and the same sample provided the 24 T cell receptor beta chains below, sequenced in a study of T-cell memory formation after mild COVID-19. TCRdb redid the calling of the 5' RACE reads with MiXCR, one entry per CDR3 protein. In the table there are some 290,000 distinct CDR3 sequences, roughly 16% of which are singletons. Source material: PBMCs or a T cell subset sorted from them (not recorded which). All receptors come from a man between 18 and 29 years old who had mild COVID-19 (a few samples of this study predate the infection). Cell type and time point are not known.

This clonotype has ten or more counts. This chain joins TRBV12-3 or TRBV12-4 and TRBJ2-5, with a tentative D call TRBD2 (5 bases). This CDR3 is 14 amino acids long. Deletions cut 5 bases from V and 2 bases from J, with 12 bases between. CDR3 DNA sequence: TGTGCCAGCAGTCCCCCGGGGTTACAAGAGACCCAGTACTTC. Translated, it gives CASSPPGLQETQYF.

The CDR3: CASSAQGVLLSGNTIYF. The CDR3 DNA follows: TGTGCCAGCAGCGCGCAGGGGGTACTGCTCTCTGGAAACACCATATATTTT. The chain combines TRBV7-2 with TRBJ1-3, with 7 bases fitting TRBD1. The CDR3 is 17 amino acids. V lost 5 bases to trimming and J lost 0 bases; unmatched junction nucleotides: 10. Looked up from germline, CDR1 is SGHTA and CDR2 is FQGNSA.

In its sample, this clonotype was seen a few times. V and J are TRBV6-1 and TRBJ1-1; tentatively, D is TRBD1 (5 bases). CDR3 length: 22 residues. The ends were cut back, 0 bases at V and 7 bases at J, with 36 bases in the middle. The germline V gene has CDR1 MNHNS and CDR2 SASEGT. The CDR3 DNA sequence: TGTGCCAGCAGTGAAGCGTTTCGTTTGTTCTCGGCCGCTTCCCACGGGGGGGGTGAAGCTTTCTTT. Translated, it gives CASSEAFRLFSAASHGGGEAFF.

The V gene is TRBV12-3 or TRBV12-4, the J gene TRBJ2-3; weak D call: TRBD2 (6 bases). There are 14 residues in the CDR3. Trimming cost V 6 bases and J 1 base, with 11 bases left between them. Here the CDR3 reads CASSPWGGTDTQYF. DNA of the CDR3: TGTGCCAGCAGCCCATGGGGGGGCACAGATACGCAGTATTTT.

V and J are TRBV7-3 and TRBJ1-2; the match to TRBD1 covers 11 bases. V shed 5 bases, J shed 8 bases, and the junction held 7 bases outside the gene matches. Germline V gene data show CDR1 as SGHTA and CDR2 as FQGTGA. There are 14 residues in the CDR3. The CDR3 region is CASSPRTGGGGYTF. The CDR3 bases are TGTGCCAGCAGCCCCCGGACAGGGGGCGGCGGCTACACCTTC.

CDR3 in DNA: TGCGCCAGCAGCCAAGATTCAGGTTGGAATGAGCAGTTCTTC. Translated, it gives CASSQDSGWNEQFF. This chain joins TRBV4-3 and TRBJ2-1; D uncertain. V was trimmed by 0 bases and J by 7 bases, leaving 10 bases between them. The germline V gene has CDR1 LGHNA and CDR2 YSLEER. This CDR3 has 14 residues.

This clonotype appeared a few times. The chain is built from TRBV9 and TRBJ2-3, with TRBD1 as a possible D gene (5 bases). The CDR3 spans 14 residues. CDR1 SGDLS and CDR2 YYNGEE come from the germline V gene. The ends were cut back, 2 bases at V and 5 bases at J, with 12 bases in the middle. CDR3 loop: CASSVVGAGDTQYF. In nucleotides, the CDR3 is TGTGCCAGCAGCGTCGTAGGGGCTGGAGATACGCAGTATTTT. The full variable domain, with the rest looked up from reference TRBV9 and TRBJ2-3, is DSGVTQTPKHLITATGQRVTLRCSPRSGDLSVYWYQQSLDQGLQFLIQYYNGEERAKGNILERFSAQQFPDLHSELNLSSLELGDSALYFCASSVVGAGDTQYFGPGTRLTVL.

V usage is TRBV7-6 and J usage is TRBJ2-2; 11 nucleotides line up with TRBD2. The CDR3 contains 16 residues. With V trimmed by 3 bases and J by 2 bases, 2 bases remained unmatched. CDR1 is SGHVS and CDR2 is FNYEAQ in the germline V gene. CDR3 in amino acids: CASSLLAGGNTGELFF. In nucleotides, the CDR3 is TGTGCCAGCAGCTTGCTAGCGGGGGGAAACACCGGGGAGCTGTTTTTT.

This clonotype was counted only a few times. The chain joins TRBV5-1 to TRBJ2-3; D perhaps matches TRBD2 (6 bases). Germline-derived CDR1 and CDR2 are SGHRS and YFSETQ. The CDR3 has 15 amino acids. V was cut by 3 bases and J by 2 bases, with 13 bases left in between. The CDR3 region has the DNA TGCGCCAGCAGCTCCCGGGACTTGTCCACAGATACGCAGTATTTT. Residues: CASSSRDLSTDTQYF.

This clonotype turned up a few times. The CDR3 protein is CSPQRASGGGETQYF. DNA of the CDR3: TGCAGTCCCCAACGGGCTAGCGGGGGTGGAGAGACCCAGTACTTC. J is TRBJ2-5 and V is TRBV20-1, with TRBD2 matching 10 bases. The CDR3 extends over 15 amino acids. V lost 8 bases to trimming and J lost 4 bases; unmatched junction nucleotides: 13. Germline V gene sequence: CDR1 DFQATT, CDR2 SNEGSKA (reference sequence).

This sequence joins TRBV7-2 and TRBJ2-5; D not certain. V shed 3 bases and J shed 1 base, with 6 bases lying between them. Germline loops: CDR1 SGHTA, CDR2 FQGNSA. This CDR3 has 13 amino acids. CDR3 loop: CASSFDLQETQYF. For the CDR3, the DNA is TGTGCCAGCAGCTTTGACCTCCAAGAGACCCAGTACTTC.

The rearrangement links TRBV7-3 to TRBJ2-7; D is ambiguous. Trimming stripped 6 bases from V and 2 bases from J, with 14 bases between. Germline CDR1 reads SGHTA; CDR2 reads FQGTGA. The CDR3 totals 14 residues. The CDR3 sequence is CASSPGRPPYEQYF. DNA for the CDR3: TGTGCCAGCAGTCCCGGGCGGCCCCCCTACGAGCAGTACTTC. The whole variable domain, filled in from reference TRBV7-3 and TRBJ2-7, reads GAGVSQTPSNKVTEKGKYVELRCDPISGHTALYWYRQSLGQGPEFLIYFQGTGAADDSGLPNDRFFAVRPEGSVSTLKIQRTERGDSAVYLCASSPGRPPYEQYFGPGTRLTVT.

This clonotype showed up just a few times. The chain has TRBV6-2 or TRBV6-3 and TRBJ1-2; 7 nucleotides agree with TRBD1. The CDR3 is made up of 14 amino acids. Germline V gene data show CDR1 as MNHEY and CDR2 as SVGEGT. The J segment lost 2 bases and the V segment lost 6 bases, leaving 6 bases of the junction unmatched. CDR3 protein: CASSFEGANYGYTF. CDR3 sequence (DNA): TGTGCCAGCAGCTTTGAGGGGGCGAACTATGGCTACACCTTC.

J is TRBJ2-1 and V is TRBV4-3; 10 nucleotides line up with TRBD2. The germline gives CDR1 LGHNA, CDR2 YSLEER. This CDR3 region has 18 residues. Trimming cost V 0 bases and J 3 bases; bases outside gene matches: 8. CDR3: CASSQDRLRLAGYNEQFF. The CDR3 bases are TGCGCCAGCAGCCAAGATCGTCTCAGACTAGCGGGCTACAATGAGCAGTTCTTC.

This clonotype came up a few times. DNA of the CDR3: TGTGCCAGCAGCTTAGAGTACAGAGGAGAGACCCAGTACTTC. This translates into CASSLEYRGETQYF. V usage is TRBV7-2 and J usage is TRBJ2-5; D uncertain. CDR1 and CDR2 from the germline V gene are SGHTA and FQGNSA. Trimming removed 1 base from V and 4 bases from J, with 10 bases in between. CDR3 length: 14 amino acids.

V gene TRBV5-6 combines with J gene TRBJ2-7; D might be TRBD1 (6 bases). CDR1 and CDR2 (germline): SGHDT, YYEEEE. With 2 bases removed from V and 4 bases from J, the gap between germline ends came to 13 bases. The CDR3 sequence is 14 residues long. DNA for the CDR3: TGTGCCAGCAGCTTATTGGGACAAATTTACGAGCAGTACGTC. It encodes CASSLLGQIYEQYV.

The V and J genes are TRBV10-3 and TRBJ1-1; D is unclear. From germline, CDR1 is ENHRY and CDR2 SYGVKD. The CDR3 runs to 11 residues. V was pared by 8 bases and J by 8 bases, with 12 bases between. CDR3 in amino acids: CAIGESPEAFF. The CDR3 DNA follows: TGTGCCATCGGCGAGAGCCCGGAAGCTTTCTTT.

This clonotype was detected many times. This chain links TRBV5-1 with TRBJ2-5; perhaps TRBD1 as D (6 bases). With 1 base removed from V and 3 bases from J, the gap between germline ends came to 13 bases. Germline V gene sequence: CDR1 SGHRS, CDR2 YFSETQ. The CDR3 contains 15 residues. CDR3: CASSLYQGTEETQYF. CDR3 DNA: TGCGCCAGCAGCTTGTATCAGGGGACGGAAGAGACCCAGTACTTC.

The rearrangement joins TRBV10-3 to TRBJ2-4; D possibly corresponds to TRBD2 (6 bases). The CDR3 extends over 14 amino acids. Germline loops: CDR1 ENHRY, CDR2 SYGVKD. The V gene lost 0 bases and the J gene lost 7 bases, with 10 bases spanning the gap. The CDR3 here is CAISESEGANIQYF. The CDR3 DNA reads as TGTGCCATCAGTGAGTCGGAGGGAGCGAACATTCAGTACTTC.

This clonotype was recorded a few times. The chain carries TRBV4-2 and TRBJ2-3, with 13 bases matching TRBD2. The CDR3 length is 16 residues. CDR1 and CDR2 (germline): LGHNA, YNFKEQ. Germline trimming cut 5 bases from V and 2 bases from J; bases unmatched to any gene: 4. CDR3 region: CASSETSGGITDTQYF. CDR3 nucleotides: TGTGCCAGCAGCGAGACTAGCGGGGGGATCACAGATACGCAGTATTTT.

This clonotype was counted only a few times. This sequence joins TRBV14 and TRBJ1-5; D is unresolved. The CDR3 runs to 13 residues. Germline V gene lookup returns CDR1 SGHDN and CDR2 FVKESK. Trimming pared 4 bases from V and 6 bases from J, leaving 10 bases between. In DNA, the CDR3 is TGTGCCAGCAGCCCTCGGGATGGTCAGCCCCAGCATTTT. It specifies CASSPRDGQPQHF.

This chain uses TRBV7-9 with TRBJ2-5; TRBD2 is a possible D gene (5 bases). Germline values: CDR1 SEHNR, CDR2 FQNEAQ (reference sequence). Trimming removed 5 bases from V and 4 bases from J, with 14 bases in between. CDR3 size: 14 residues. The CDR3 DNA reads TGTGCCAGCAGCCCAGGACTTAACGTAGAGACCCAGTACTTC. This translates into CASSPGLNVETQYF.

A few counts support this clonotype. The chain joins TRBV3-1 to TRBJ2-1; possibly TRBD2 for D (5 bases). This CDR3 contains 14 residues. CDR1 and CDR2 (germline): LGHDT, YNNKEL (reference sequence). V dropped 1 base and J dropped 9 bases, with 13 bases sitting between them. CDR3 loop: CASSQGVGESEQFF. The CDR3 DNA is TGTGCCAGCAGCCAAGGCGTCGGGGAGTCTGAGCAGTTCTTC.

This clonotype has at least ten counts. V usage is TRBV12-3 or TRBV12-4 and J usage is TRBJ2-7; D may be TRBD1 (5 bases). Trimming removed 5 bases from V and 3 bases from J, with 8 bases in between. The CDR3 contains 12 residues. The CDR3 loop reads CASSRQSYEQYF. The DNA for the CDR3 is TGTGCCAGCAGTAGACAGAGCTACGAGCAGTACTTC.